The T cell receptor beta chain under discussion was sequenced for a study of cytomegalovirus exposure and HLA in healthy donors. Whole-study context: Earlier findings included over 90 million unique TCR beta sequences obtained from 180 million or so T cells. Study results and limitations: Reportedly, TCR beta sequences accurately predicted HLA-A and HLA-B alleles in most subjects.

PCR was performed using 60 Vbeta and 13 Jbeta primers. The assay was immunoSEQ multiplex PCR, and TCRdb's table has in-frame clones only and misses some. The data contain 55,000 to 80,000 clones, more than 60% of them singletons. The CDR3 runs 13 residues. With 3 bases removed from V and 4 bases from J, the gap between germline ends came to 10 bases. Germline CDR1 and CDR2: SGHRS and YFSETQ. With regard to this clone: The antigen is unknown.

The V gene is TRBV5-1, the J gene TRBJ1-1; possibly TRBD1 for D (6 bases). The source is a middle-aged woman in good health and CMV-seropositive. The sequenced sample consisted of PBMCs. The CDR3, as DNA: TGCGCCAGCAGCTCGGACAGCCTCACTGAAGCTTTCTTT. Translating gives CASSSDSLTEAFF.